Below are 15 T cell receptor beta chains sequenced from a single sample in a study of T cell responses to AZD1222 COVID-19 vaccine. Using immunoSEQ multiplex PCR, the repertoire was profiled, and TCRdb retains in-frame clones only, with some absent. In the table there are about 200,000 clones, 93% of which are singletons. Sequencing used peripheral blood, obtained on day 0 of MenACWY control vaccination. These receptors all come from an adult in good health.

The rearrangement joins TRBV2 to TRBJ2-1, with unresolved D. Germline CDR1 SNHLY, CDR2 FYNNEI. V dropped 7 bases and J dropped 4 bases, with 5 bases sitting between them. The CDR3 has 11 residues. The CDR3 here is CASMPYNEQFF. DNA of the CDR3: TGTGCCAGCATGCCATACAATGAGCAGTTCTTC.

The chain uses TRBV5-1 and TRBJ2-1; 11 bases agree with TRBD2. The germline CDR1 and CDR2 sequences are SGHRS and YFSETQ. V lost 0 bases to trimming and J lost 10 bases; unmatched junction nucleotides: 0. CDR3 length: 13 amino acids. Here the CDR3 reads CASSLGTSGEQFF. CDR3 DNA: TGCGCCAGCAGCTTGGGGACTAGCGGGGAGCAGTTCTTC. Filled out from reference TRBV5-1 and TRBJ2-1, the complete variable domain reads KAGVTQTPRYLIKTRGQQVTLSCSPISGHRSVSWYQQTPGQGLQFLFEYFSETQRNKGNFPGRFSGRQFSNSRSEMNVSTLELGDSALYLCASSLGTSGEQFFGPGTRLTVL.

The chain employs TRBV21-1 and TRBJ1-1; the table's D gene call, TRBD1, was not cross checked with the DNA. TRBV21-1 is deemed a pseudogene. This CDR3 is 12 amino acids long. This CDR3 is CASSMGAPEAFF. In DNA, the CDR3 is TGTGCCAGCAGCATGGGGGCCCCTGAAGCTTTCTTT.

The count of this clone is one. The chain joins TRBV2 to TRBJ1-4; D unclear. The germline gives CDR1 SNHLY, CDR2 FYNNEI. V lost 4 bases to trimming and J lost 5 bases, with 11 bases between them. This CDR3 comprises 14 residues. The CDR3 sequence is CASSVGAKNEKLFF. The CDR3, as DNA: TGTGCCAGCAGTGTAGGAGCAAAGAATGAAAAACTGTTTTTT.

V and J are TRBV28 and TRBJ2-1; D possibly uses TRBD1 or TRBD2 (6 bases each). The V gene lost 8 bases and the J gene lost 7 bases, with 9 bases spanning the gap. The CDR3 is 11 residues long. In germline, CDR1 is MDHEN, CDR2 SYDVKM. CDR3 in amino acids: CASGGGNEQFF. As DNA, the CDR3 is TGTGCCAGCGGAGGGGGTAATGAGCAGTTCTTC.

The CDR3 spells CASSLTGTGTDTQYF. DNA of the CDR3: TGTGCCAGCAGTCTAACGGGGACAGGGACAGATACGCAGTATTTT. The chain is built from TRBV27 and TRBJ2-3; 9 positions agree with TRBD1. The CDR3 extends over 15 amino acids. Germline V gene data show CDR1 as MNHEY and CDR2 as SMNVEV (reference sequence). Losses at the gene ends were 5 bases for V and 3 bases for J; bases not matched to a gene: 6.

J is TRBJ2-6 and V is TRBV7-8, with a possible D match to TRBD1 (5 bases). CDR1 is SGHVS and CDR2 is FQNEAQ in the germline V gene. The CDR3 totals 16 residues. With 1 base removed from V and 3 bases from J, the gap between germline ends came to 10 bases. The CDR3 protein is CASSLGTPRGANVLTF. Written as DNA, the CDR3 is TGTGCCAGCAGCTTAGGGACACCCCGTGGGGCCAACGTCCTGACTTTC.

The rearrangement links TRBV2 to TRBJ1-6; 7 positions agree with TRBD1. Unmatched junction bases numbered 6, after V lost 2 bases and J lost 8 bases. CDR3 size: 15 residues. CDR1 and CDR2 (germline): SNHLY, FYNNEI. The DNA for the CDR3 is TGTGCCAGCAGTGAAAGAGGCAGGGGGGATTCACCCCTCCACTTT. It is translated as CASSERGRGDSPLHF.

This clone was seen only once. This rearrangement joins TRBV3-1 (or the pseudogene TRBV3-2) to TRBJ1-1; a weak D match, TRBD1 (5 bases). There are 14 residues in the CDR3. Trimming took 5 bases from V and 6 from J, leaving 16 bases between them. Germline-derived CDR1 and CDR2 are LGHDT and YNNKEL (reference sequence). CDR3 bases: TGTGCCAGCAGCGCGCGGGGGAGTCCTCCTGAAGCTTTCTTT. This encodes CASSARGSPPEAFF.

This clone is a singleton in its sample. The CDR3 DNA sequence: TGTGCCAGCAGCCCCTATCGGACAGGGGGAACTGAAGCTTTCTTT. Its protein is CASSPYRTGGTEAFF. This sequence joins TRBV3-1 (or the pseudogene TRBV3-2) and TRBJ1-1, with TRBD1 matching 10 bases. The CDR3 runs to 15 residues. The V gene end was trimmed by 4 bases and the J gene end by 5 bases; junction bases not matched to a gene: 7. Germline CDR1 is LGHDT and CDR2 is YNNKEL (reference sequence).

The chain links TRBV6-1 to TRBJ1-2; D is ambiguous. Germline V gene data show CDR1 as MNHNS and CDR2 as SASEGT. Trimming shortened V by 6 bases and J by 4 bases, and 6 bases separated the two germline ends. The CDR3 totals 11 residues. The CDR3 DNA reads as TGTGCCAGCAGCTTCTCCTATGGCTACACCTTC. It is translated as CASSFSYGYTF.

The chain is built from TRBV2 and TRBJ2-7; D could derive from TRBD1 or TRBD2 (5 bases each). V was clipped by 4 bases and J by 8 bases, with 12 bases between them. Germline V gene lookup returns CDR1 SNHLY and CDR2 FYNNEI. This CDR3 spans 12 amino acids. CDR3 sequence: CASSGDRLQQYF. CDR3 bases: TGTGCCAGCAGTGGGGACCGACTACAGCAGTACTTC.

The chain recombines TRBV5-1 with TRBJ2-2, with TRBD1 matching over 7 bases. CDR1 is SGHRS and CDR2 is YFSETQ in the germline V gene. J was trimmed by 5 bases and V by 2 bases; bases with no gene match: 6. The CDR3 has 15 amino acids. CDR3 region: CASSFVGGETGELFF. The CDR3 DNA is TGCGCCAGCAGCTTTGTAGGGGGCGAAACCGGGGAGCTGTTTTTT.

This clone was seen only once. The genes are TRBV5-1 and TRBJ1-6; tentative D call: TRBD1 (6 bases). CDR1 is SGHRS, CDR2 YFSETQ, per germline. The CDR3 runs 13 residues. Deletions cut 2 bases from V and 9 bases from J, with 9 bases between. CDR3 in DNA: TGCGCCAGCAGCTTACAGGGTAGTTCACCCCTCCACTTT. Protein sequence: CASSLQGSSPLHF.

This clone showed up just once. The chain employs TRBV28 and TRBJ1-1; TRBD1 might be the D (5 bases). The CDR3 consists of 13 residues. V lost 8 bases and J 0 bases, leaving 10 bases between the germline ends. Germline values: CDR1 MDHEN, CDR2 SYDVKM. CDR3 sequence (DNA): TGTGCCAGCGCGGGACTCATGAACACTGAAGCTTTCTTT. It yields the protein CASAGLMNTEAFF.